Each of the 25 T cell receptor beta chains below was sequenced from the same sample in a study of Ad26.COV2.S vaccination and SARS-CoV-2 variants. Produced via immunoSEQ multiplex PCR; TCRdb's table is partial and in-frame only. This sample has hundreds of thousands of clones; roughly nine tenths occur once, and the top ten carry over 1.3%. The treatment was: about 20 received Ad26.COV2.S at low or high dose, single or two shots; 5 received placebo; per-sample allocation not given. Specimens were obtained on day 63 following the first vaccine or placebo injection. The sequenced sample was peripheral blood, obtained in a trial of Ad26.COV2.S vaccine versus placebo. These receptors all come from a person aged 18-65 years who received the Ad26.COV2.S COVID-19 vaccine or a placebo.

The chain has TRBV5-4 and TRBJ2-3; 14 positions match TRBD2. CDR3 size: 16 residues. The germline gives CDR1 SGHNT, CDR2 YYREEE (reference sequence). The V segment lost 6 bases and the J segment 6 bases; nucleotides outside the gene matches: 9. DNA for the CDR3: TGTGCCAGCACCTCTGGGGGGACTAGCGGGAGTGATACGCAGTATTTT. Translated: CASTSGGTSGSDTQYF.

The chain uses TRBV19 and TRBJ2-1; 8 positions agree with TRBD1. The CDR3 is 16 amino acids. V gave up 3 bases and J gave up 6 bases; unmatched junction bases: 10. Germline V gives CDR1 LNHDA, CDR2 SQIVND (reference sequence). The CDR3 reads CASSILAGQGSNEQFF. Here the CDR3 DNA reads TGTGCCAGTAGTATTCTGGCCGGACAGGGAAGCAATGAGCAGTTCTTC.

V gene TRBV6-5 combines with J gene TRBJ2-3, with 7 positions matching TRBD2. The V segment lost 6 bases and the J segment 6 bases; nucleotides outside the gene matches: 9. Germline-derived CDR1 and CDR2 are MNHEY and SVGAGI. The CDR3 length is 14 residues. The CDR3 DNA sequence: TGTGCCAGCAGACTCCTAGCGGTTTGGGATACGCAGTATTTT. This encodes CASRLLAVWDTQYF.

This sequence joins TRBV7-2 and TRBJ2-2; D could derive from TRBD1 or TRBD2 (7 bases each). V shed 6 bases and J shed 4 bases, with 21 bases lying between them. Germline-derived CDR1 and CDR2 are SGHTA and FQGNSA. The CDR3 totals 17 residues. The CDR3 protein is CASRRQGGIIGTGELFF. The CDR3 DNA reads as TGTGCCAGCAGGCGACAGGGAGGGATTATAGGCACCGGGGAGCTGTTTTTT.

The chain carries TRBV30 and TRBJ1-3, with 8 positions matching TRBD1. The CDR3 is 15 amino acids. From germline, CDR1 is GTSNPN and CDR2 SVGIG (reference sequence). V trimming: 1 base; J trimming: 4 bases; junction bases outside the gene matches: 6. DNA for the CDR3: TGTGCCTGGAGTGATCAGGGGGCGCGGGGAAACACCATATATTTT. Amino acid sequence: CAWSDQGARGNTIYF.

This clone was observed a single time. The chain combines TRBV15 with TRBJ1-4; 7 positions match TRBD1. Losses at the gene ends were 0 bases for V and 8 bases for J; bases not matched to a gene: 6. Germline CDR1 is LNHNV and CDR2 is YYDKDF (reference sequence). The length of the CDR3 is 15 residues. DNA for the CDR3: TGTGCCACCAGCAGAGATCCCCAGGGGGGGGAAAAACTGTTTTTT. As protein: CATSRDPQGGEKLFF.

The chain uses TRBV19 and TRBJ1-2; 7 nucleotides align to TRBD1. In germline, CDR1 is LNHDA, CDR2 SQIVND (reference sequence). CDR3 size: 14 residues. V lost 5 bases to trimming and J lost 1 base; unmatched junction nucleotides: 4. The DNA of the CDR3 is TGTGCCAGTAGTGCAGGGACAGTTAACTATGGCTACACCTTC. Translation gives CASSAGTVNYGYTF.

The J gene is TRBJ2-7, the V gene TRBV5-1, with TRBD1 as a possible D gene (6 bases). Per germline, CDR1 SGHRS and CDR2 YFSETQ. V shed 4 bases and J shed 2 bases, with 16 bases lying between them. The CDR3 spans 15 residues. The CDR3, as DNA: TGCGCCAGCAGCCCCGGTGGGGACACTGCCTACGAGCAGTACTTC. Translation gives CASSPGGDTAYEQYF.

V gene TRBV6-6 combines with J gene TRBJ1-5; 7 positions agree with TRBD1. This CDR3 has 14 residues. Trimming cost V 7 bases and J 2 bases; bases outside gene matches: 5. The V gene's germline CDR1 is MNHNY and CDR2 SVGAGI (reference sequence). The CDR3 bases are TGTGCCAGCACTACAGGGGAGGGCAATCAGCCCCAGCATTTT. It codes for CASTTGEGNQPQHF.

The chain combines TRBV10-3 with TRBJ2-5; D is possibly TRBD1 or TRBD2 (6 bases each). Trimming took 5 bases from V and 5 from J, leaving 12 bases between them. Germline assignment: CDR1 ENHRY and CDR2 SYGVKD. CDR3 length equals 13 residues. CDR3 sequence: CAISMDSGETQYF. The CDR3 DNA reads TGTGCCATCAGTATGGACAGCGGGGAGACCCAGTACTTC.

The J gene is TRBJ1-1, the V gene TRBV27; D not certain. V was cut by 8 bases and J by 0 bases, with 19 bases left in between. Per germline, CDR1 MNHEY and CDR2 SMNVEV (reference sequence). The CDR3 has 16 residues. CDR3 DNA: TGTGCCAGCGGTTCTACCGGGCCTTGGATGAACACTGAAGCTTTCTTT. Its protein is CASGSTGPWMNTEAFF.

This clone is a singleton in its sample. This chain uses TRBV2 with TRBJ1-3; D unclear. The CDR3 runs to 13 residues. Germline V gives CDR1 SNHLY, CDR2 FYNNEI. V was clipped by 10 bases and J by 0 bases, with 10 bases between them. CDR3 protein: CATSRDSGNTIYF. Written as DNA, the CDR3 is TGTGCCACCTCGCGGGACTCTGGAAACACCATATATTTT.

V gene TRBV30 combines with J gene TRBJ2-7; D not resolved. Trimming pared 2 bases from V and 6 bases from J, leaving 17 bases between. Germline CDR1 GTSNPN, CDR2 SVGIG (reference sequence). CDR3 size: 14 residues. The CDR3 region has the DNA TGTGCCTGGAGTCCCAACTATTTTTTCGGCGAGCAGTACTTC. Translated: CAWSPNYFFGEQYF. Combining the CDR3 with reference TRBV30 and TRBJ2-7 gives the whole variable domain SQTIHQWPATLVQPVGSPLSLECTVEGTSNPNLYWYRQAAGRGLQLLFYSVGIGQISSEVPQNLSASRPQDRQFILSSKKLLLSDSGFYLCAWSPNYFFGEQYFGPGTRLTVT.

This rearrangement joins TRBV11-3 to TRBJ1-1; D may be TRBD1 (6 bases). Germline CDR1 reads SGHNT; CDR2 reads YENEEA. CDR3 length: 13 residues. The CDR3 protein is CASQGPKNTEAFF. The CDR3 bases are TGTGCTTCACAGGGACCGAAGAACACTGAAGCTTTCTTT.

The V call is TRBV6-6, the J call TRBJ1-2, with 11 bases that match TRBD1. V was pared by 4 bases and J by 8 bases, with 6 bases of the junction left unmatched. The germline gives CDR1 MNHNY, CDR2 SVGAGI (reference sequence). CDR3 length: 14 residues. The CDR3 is CASSSLGQGGGYTF. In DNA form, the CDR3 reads TGTGCCAGCAGTTCATTGGGACAGGGGGGAGGCTACACCTTC.

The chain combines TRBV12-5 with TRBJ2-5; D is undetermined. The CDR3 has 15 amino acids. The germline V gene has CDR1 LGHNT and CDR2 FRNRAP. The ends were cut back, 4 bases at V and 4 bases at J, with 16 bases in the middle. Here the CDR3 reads CASGSPQPLGETQYF. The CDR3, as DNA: TGTGCTAGTGGTTCCCCCCAACCCCTAGGAGAGACCCAGTACTTC.

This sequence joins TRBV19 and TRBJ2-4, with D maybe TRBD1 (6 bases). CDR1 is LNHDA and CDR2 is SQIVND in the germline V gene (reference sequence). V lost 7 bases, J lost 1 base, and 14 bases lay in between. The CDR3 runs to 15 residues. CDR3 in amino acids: CASTPDRLAKNIQYF. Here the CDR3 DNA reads TGTGCCAGTACTCCTGACAGGCTGGCCAAAAACATTCAGTACTTC.

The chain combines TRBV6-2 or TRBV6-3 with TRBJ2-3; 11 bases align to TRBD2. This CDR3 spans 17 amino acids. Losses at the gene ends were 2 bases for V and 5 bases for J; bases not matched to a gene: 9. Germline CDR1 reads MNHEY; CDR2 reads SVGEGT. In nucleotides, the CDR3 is TGTGCCAGCAGTTACACCGGGACTAGCGGAAAAAAAGATACGCAGTATTTT. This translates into CASSYTGTSGKKDTQYF.

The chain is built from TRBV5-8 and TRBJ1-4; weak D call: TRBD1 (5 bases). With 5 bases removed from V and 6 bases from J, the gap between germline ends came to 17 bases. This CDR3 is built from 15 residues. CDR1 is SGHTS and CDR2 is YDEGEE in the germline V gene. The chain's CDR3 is CASSSIPGPDEKLFF. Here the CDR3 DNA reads TGTGCCAGCAGTTCTATCCCGGGGCCTGATGAAAAACTGTTTTTT.

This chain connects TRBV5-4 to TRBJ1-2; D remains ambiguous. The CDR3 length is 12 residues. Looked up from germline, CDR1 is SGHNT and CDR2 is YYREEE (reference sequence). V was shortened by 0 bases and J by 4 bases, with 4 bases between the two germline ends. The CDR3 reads CASSLDRYGYTF. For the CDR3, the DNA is TGTGCCAGCAGCTTGGATCGCTATGGCTACACCTTC.

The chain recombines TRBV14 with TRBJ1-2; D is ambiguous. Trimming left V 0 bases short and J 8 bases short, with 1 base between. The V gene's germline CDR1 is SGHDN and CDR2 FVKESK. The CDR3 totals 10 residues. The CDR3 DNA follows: TGTGCCAGCAGCCAAGACGGCTACACCTTC. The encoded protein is CASSQDGYTF.

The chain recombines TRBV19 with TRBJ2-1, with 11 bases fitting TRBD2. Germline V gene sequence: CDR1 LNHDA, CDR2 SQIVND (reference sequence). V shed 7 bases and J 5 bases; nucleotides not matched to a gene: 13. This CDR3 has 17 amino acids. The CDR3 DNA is TGTGCCAGTACCCTATCCACCGGGACTAGCGGAAACAATGAGCAGTTCTTC. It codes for CASTLSTGTSGNNEQFF.

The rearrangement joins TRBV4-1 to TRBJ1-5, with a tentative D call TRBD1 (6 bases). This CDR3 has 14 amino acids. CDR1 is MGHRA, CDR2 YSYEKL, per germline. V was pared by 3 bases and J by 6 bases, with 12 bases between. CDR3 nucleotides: TGCGCCAGCAGCCAGAACAGGGTGATTCAGCCCCAGCATTTT. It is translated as CASSQNRVIQPQHF.

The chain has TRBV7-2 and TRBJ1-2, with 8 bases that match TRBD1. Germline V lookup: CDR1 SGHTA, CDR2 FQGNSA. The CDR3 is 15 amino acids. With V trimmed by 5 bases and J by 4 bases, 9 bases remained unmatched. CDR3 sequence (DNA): TGTGCCAGCAGCAAGCCAGGGGGCGCCGGCTATGGCTACACCTTC. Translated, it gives CASSKPGGAGYGYTF.

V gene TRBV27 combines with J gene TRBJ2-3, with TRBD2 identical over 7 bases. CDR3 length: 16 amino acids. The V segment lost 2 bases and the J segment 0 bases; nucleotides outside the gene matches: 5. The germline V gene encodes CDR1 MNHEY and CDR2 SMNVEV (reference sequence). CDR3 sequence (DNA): TGTGCCAGCAGTTTAAGGGTGCGGGGGAGCACAGATACGCAGTATTTT. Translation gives CASSLRVRGSTDTQYF.